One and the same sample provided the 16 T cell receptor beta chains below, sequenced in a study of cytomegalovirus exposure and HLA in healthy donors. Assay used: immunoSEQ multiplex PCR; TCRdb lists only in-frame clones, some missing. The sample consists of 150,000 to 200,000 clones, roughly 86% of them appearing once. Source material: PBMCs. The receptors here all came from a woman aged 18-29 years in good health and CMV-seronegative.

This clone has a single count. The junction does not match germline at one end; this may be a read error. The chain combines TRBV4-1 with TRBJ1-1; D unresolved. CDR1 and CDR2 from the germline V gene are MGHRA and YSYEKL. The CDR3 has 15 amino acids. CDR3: CASSQDGRMNTEAFF. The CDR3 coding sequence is TGCGCCAGCAGCCAAGACGGCAGGATGAATACTGAAGCTTTCTTT.

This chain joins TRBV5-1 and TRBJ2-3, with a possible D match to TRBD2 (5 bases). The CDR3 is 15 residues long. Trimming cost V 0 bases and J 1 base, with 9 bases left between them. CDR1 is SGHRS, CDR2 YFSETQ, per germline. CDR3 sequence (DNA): TGCGCCAGCAGCTTGGATTTGGGAGGCACAGATACGCAGTATTTT. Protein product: CASSLDLGGTDTQYF.

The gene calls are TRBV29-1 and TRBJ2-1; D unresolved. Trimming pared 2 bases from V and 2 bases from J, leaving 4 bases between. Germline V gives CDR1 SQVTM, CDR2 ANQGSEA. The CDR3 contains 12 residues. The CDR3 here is CSVEQAYNEQFF. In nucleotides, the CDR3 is TGCAGCGTTGAACAGGCCTACAATGAGCAGTTCTTC.

The CDR3 nucleotides read TGTGCCAGCAGCGTGGAGGTGGGCTCCTACAATGAGCAGTTCTTC. This gives the protein CASSVEVGSYNEQFF. This chain links TRBV9 with TRBJ2-1, with D perhaps matching TRBD2 (5 bases). CDR3 size: 15 residues. CDR1 and CDR2 from the germline V gene are SGDLS and YYNGEE. Trimming shortened V by 2 bases and J by 0 bases, and 9 bases separated the two germline ends.

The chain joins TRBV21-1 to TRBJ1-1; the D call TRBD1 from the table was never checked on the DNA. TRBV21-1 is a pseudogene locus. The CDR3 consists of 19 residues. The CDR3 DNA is TGTGCCAGCAGCAAAGTGGTGGGACAGACTACCTTGGGGATAACTGAAGCTTTCTTT. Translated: CASSKVVGQTTLGITEAFF.

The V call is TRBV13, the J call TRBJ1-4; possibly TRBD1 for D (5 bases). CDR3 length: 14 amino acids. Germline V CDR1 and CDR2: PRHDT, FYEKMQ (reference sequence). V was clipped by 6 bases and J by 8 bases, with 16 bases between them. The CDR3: CASSSRQTDEKLFF. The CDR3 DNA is TGTGCCAGCAGTTCTAGACAGACTGACGAAAAACTGTTTTTT. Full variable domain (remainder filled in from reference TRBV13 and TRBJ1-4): AAGVIQSPRHLIKEKRETATLKCYPIPRHDTVYWYQQGPGQDPQFLISFYEKMQSDKGSIPDRFSAQQFSDYHSELNMSSLELGDSALYFCASSSRQTDEKLFFGSGTQLSVL.

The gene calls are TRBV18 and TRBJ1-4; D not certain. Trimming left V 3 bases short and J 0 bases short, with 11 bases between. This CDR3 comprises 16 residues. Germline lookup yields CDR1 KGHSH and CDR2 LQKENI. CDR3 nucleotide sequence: TGTGCCAGCTCACCTCAGGCACGAACAACTAATGAAAAACTGTTTTTT. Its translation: CASSPQARTTNEKLFF. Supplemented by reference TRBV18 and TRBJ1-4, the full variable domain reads NAGVMQNPRHLVRRRGQEARLRCSPMKGHSHVYWYRQLPEEGLKFMVYLQKENIIDESGMPKERFSAEFPKEGPSILRIQQVVRGDSAAYFCASSPQARTTNEKLFFGSGTQLSVL.

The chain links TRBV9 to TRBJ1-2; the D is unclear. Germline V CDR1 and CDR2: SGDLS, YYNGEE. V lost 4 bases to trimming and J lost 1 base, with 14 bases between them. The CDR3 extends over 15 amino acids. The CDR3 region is CASSSVPSFNYGYTF. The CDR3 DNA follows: TGTGCCAGCAGCTCCGTCCCTAGTTTTAACTATGGCTACACCTTC.

For the CDR3, the DNA is TGTGCCTGGAGTACAGGGCTGTATTCGAACTATGGCTACACCTTC. Its protein is CAWSTGLYSNYGYTF. The genes are TRBV30 and TRBJ1-2; tentative D call: TRBD1 (6 bases). Trimming took off 2 bases at V and 2 bases at J, with 15 bases between the two ends. The CDR3 runs 15 residues. The germline CDR1 and CDR2 sequences are GTSNPN and SVGIG (reference sequence).

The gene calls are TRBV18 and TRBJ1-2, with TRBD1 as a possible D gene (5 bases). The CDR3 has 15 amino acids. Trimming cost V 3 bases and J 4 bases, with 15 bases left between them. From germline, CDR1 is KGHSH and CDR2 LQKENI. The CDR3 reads CASSPGTGVGYGYTF. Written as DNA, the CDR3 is TGTGCCAGCTCACCCGGAACGGGGGTAGGCTATGGCTACACCTTC.

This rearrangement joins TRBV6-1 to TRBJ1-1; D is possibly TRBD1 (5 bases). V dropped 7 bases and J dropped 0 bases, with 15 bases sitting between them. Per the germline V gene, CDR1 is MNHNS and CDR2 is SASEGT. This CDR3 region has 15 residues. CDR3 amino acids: CASTPQAGMNTEAFF. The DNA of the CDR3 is TGTGCCAGCACCCCTCAGGCAGGGATGAACACTGAAGCTTTCTTT.

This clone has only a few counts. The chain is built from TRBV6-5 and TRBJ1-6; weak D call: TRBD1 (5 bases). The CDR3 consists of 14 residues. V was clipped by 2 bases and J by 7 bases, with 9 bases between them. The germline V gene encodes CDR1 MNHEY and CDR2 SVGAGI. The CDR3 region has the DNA TGTGCCAGCAGTTACCAGGGTGGCAATTCACCCCTCCACTTT. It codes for CASSYQGGNSPLHF.

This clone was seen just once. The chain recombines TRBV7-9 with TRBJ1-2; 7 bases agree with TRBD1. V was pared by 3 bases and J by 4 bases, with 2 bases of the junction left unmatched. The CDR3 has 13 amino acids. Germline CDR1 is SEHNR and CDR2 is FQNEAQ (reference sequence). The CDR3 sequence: CASSLGQLYGYTF. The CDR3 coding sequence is TGTGCCAGCAGCTTGGGACAGCTCTATGGCTACACCTTC.

CDR3 region: CAISEPTGTEGYEQYF. The CDR3 DNA sequence: TGTGCCATCAGTGAACCTACCGGGACAGAGGGCTACGAGCAGTACTTC. The gene calls are TRBV10-3 and TRBJ2-7; 7 bases match TRBD1. Germline CDR1 and CDR2: ENHRY and SYGVKD. Trimming at V came to 3 bases and at J to 3 bases, leaving 11 bases not matched to a gene. The CDR3 spans 16 residues.

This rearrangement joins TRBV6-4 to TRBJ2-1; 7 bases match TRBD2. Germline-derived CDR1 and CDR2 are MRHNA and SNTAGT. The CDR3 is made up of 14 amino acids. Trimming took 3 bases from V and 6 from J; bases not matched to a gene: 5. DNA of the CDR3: TGTGCCAGCAGTGAGGGGGGGTCAGCCAATGAGCAGTTCTTC. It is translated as CASSEGGSANEQFF.

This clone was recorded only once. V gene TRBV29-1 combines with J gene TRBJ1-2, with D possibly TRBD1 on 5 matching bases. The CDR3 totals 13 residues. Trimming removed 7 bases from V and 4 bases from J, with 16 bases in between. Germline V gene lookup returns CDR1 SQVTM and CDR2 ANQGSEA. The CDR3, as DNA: TGCAGCGGGGCCCAAAACGGGGGCTATGGCTACACCTTC. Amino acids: CSGAQNGGYGYTF.